Described below is a single T cell receptor (beta chain) sequence and its context. What it recognizes is unknown. It was focal radiation plus CTLA-4 blockade with ipilimumab that patients with chemo-refractory metastatic non-small-cell lung cancer received. Clones were sequenced by immunoSEQ multiplex PCR, and TCRdb holds only the in-frame ones, with some missing. The sample carries around 59,000 clones, about three quarters recorded once. The data originate from a study of radiotherapy plus CTLA-4 blockade in lung cancer. Across the study: Among enrolled patients, less than 20% responded and roughly 31% achieved disease control. Study-wide findings and caveats: Blood-borne expansion of tumor-derived TCR clones followed radiotherapy plus ipilimumab. Reportedly, early blood T cell clone dynamics best predicted response, with interferon-beta.

Trimming shortened V by 1 base and J by 7 bases, and 14 bases separated the two germline ends. CDR3 size: 15 residues. Germline-derived CDR1 and CDR2 are SGHRS and YFSETQ. This TCR derives from a human donor with non-small cell lung cancer who had a partial response to radiotherapy plus ipilimumab. The chain recombines TRBV5-1 with TRBJ1-4; possible D gene TRBD1, 5 bases. Sequenced material: peripheral blood, taken from a patient treated with radiotherapy plus ipilimumab. The CDR3: CASSLFQGTSEKLFF. Written as DNA, the CDR3 is TGCGCCAGCAGCTTGTTCCAGGGAACAAGTGAAAAACTGTTTTTT. Full variable domain (missing parts from reference TRBV5-1 and TRBJ1-4): KAGVTQTPRYLIKTRGQQVTLSCSPISGHRSVSWYQQTPGQGLQFLFEYFSETQRNKGNFPGRFSGRQFSNSRSEMNVSTLELGDSALYLCASSLFQGTSEKLFFGSGTQLSVL.